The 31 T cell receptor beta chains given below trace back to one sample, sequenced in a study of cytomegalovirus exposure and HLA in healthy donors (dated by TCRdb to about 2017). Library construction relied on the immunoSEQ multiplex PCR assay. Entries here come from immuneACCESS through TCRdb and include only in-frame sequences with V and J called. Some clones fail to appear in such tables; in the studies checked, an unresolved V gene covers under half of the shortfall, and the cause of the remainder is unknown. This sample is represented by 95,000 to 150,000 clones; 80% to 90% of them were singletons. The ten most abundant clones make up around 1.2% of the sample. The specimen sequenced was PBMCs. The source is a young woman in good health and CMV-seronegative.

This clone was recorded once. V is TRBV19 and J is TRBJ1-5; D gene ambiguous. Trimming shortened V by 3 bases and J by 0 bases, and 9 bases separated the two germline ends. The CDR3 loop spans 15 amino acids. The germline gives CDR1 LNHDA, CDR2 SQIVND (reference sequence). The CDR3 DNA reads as TGTGCCAGTAGTATCGGGGTGAATAGCAATCAGCCCCAGCATTTT. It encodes CASSIGVNSNQPQHF.

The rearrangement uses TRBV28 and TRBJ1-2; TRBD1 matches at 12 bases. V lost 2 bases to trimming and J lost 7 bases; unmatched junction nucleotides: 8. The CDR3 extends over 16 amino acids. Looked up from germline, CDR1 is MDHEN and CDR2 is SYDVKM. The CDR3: CASSLVWGQGAGGYTF. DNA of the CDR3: TGTGCCAGCAGTTTAGTTTGGGGACAGGGGGCGGGTGGCTACACCTTC.

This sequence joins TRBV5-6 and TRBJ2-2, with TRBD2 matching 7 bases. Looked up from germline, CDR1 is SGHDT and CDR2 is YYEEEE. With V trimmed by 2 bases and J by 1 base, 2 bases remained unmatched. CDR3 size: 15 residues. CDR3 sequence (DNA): TGTGCCAGCAGCTTAGGGAGGGGGAACACCGGGGAGCTGTTTTTT. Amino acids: CASSLGRGNTGELFF.

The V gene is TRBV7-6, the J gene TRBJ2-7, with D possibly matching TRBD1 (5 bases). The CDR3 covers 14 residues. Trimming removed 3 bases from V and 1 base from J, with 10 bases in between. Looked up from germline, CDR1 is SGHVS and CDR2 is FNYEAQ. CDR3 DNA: TGTGCCAGCAGCTTGTCGACAGTTTCCTACGAGCAGTACTTC. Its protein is CASSLSTVSYEQYF.

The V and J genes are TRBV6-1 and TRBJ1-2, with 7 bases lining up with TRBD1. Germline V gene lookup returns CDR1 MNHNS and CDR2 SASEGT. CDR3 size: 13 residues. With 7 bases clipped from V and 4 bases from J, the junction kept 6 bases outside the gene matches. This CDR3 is CASTPDRLYGYTF. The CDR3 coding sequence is TGTGCCAGCACCCCGGACAGGCTCTATGGCTACACCTTC.

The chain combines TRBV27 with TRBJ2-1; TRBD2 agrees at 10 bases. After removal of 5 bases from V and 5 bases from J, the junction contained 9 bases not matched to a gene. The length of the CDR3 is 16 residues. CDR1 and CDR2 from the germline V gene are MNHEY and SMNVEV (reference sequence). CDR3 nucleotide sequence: TGTGCCAGCAGTCTGTACTTTAGCGGGAGGCACAATGAGCAGTTCTTC. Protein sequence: CASSLYFSGRHNEQFF.

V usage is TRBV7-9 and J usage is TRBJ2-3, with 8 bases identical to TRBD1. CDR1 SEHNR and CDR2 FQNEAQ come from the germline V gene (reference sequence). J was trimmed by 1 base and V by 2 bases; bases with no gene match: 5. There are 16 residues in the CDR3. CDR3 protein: CASSLRVTGGTDTQYF. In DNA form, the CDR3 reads TGTGCCAGCAGCTTACGGGTGACAGGGGGCACAGATACGCAGTATTTT.

CDR3 sequence (DNA): TGTGCCAGCAGTGAACAAGGTCAGTGGAGCCTCTTGTTTAGCTACGAGCAGTACGTC. Amino acid sequence: CASSEQGQWSLLFSYEQYV. The chain combines TRBV6-1 with TRBJ2-7; D is unresolved. Germline V lookup: CDR1 MNHNS, CDR2 SASEGT. The ends were cut back, 2 bases at V and 3 bases at J, with 26 bases in the middle. This CDR3 is built from 19 residues.

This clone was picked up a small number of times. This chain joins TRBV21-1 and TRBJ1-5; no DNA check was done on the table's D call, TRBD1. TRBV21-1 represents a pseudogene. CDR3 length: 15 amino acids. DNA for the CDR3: TGTGCCAGCTTTCCCACGACAGGGGGCGATCAGCCCCAGCATTTT. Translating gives CASFPTTGGDQPQHF.

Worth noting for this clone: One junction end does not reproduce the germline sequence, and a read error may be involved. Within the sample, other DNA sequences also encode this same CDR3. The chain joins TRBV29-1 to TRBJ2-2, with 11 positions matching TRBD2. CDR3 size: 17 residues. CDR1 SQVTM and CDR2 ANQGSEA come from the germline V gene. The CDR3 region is CSVPQIPPSGRTGELFF. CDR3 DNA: TGTAGCGTCCCCCAGATCCCCCCTAGCGGGAGGACCGGGGAGCTGTTTTTT.

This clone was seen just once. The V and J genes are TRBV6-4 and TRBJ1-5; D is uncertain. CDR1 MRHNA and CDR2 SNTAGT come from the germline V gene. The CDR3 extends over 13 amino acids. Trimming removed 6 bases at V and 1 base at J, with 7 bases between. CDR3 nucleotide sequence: TGTGCCAGCAGCCCTGAGAGCAATCAGCCCCAGCATTTT. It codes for CASSPESNQPQHF.

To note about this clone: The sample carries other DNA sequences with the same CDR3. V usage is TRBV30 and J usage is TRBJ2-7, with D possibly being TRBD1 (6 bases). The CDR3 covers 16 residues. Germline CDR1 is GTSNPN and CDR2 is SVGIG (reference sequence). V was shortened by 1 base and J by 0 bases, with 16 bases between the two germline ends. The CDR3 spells CAWSGMGQLSSYEQYF. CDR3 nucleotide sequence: TGTGCCTGGAGTGGGATGGGACAACTGAGCTCCTACGAGCAGTACTTC.

For the CDR3, the DNA is TGTGCCAGCAGCTTGGCGGGACATTTCTACGAGCAGTACGTC. It is translated as CASSLAGHFYEQYV. This chain uses TRBV5-6 with TRBJ2-7, with D maybe TRBD1 (6 bases). V was pared by 0 bases and J by 3 bases, with 10 bases between. The CDR3 runs to 14 residues. Looked up from germline, CDR1 is SGHDT and CDR2 is YYEEEE.

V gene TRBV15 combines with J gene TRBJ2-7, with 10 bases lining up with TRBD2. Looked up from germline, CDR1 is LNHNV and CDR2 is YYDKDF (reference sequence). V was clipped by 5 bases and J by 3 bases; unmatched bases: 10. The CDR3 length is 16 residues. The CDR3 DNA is TGTGCCACCAGCGGCGACCCTAGCGGGAGTATCTACGAGCAGTACTTC. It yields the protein CATSGDPSGSIYEQYF. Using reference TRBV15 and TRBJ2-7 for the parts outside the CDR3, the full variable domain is DAMVIQNPRYQVTQFGKPVTLSCSQTLNHNVMYWYQQKSSQAPKLLFHYYDKDFNNEADTPDNFQSRRPNTSFCFLDIRSPGLGDTAMYLCATSGDPSGSIYEQYFGPGTRLTVT.

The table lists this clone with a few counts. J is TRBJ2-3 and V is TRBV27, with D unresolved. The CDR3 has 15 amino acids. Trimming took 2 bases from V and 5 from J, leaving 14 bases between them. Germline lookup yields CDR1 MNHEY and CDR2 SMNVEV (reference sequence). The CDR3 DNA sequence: TGTGCCAGCAGTTTAGGGTCAGGCCGAATAGATACGCAGTATTTT. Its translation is CASSLGSGRIDTQYF.

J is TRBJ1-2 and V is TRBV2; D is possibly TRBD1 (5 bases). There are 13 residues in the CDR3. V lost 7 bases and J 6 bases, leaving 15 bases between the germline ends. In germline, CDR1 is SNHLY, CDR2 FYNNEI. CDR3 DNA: TGTGCCAGCACCCTTCGCAGGGCAGATGGCTACACCTTC. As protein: CASTLRRADGYTF. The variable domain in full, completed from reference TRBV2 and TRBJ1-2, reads EPEVTQTPSHQVTQMGQEVILRCVPISNHLYFYWYRQILGQKVEFLVSFYNNEISEKSEIFDDQFSVERPDGSNFTLKIRSTKLEDSAMYFCASTLRRADGYTFGSGTRLTVV.

The CDR3 nucleotides read TGTGCCAGCAGTTACGGGGGGATCACTGAAGCTTTCTTT. Translation gives CASSYGGITEAFF. The J gene is TRBJ1-1, the V gene TRBV6-5; possible D gene TRBD1, 5 bases. CDR3 length: 13 residues. From germline, CDR1 is MNHEY and CDR2 SVGAGI. Trimming left V 2 bases short and J 4 bases short, with 8 bases between.

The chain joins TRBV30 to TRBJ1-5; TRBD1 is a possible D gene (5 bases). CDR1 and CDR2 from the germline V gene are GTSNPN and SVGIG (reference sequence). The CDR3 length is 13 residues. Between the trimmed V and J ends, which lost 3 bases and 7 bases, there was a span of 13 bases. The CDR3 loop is CAWSYSGGQPQHF. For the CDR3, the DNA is TGTGCCTGGAGCTACTCGGGGGGGCAGCCCCAGCATTTT.

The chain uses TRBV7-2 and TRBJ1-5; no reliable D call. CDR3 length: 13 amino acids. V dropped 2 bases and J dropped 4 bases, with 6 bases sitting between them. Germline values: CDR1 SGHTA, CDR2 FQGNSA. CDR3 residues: CASSLSLNQPQHF. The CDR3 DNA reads TGTGCCAGCAGCTTATCCCTAAATCAGCCCCAGCATTTT.

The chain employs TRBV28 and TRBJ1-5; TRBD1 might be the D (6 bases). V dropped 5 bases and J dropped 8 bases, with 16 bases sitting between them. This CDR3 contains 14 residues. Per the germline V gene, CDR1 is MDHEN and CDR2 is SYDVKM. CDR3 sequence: CASSLGQHQEPQHF. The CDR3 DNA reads TGTGCCAGCAGTCTAGGACAGCATCAAGAGCCCCAGCATTTT.

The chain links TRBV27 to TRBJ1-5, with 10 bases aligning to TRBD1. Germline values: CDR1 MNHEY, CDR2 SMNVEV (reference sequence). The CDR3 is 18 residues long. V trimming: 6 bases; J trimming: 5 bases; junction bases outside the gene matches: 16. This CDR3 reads CASSHRYGTGESYQPQHF. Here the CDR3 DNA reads TGTGCCAGCAGCCACCGTTACGGGACAGGGGAGAGTTATCAGCCCCAGCATTTT.

CDR3 amino acids: CASSRIGLAGGHQAYEQYF. DNA of the CDR3: TGTGCCAGTAGTCGGATAGGACTAGCGGGAGGGCACCAAGCTTACGAGCAGTACTTC. The rearrangement links TRBV19 to TRBJ2-7; TRBD2 aligns across 15 bases. CDR1 and CDR2 (germline): LNHDA, SQIVND (reference sequence). The J segment lost 4 bases and the V segment lost 5 bases, leaving 15 bases of the junction unmatched. The CDR3 spans 19 residues.

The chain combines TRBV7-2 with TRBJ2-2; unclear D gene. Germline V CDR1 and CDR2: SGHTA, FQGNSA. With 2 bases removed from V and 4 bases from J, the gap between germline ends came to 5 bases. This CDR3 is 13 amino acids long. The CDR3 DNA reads TGTGCCAGCAGCTTATCTCCCACCGGGGAGCTGTTTTTT. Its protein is CASSLSPTGELFF.

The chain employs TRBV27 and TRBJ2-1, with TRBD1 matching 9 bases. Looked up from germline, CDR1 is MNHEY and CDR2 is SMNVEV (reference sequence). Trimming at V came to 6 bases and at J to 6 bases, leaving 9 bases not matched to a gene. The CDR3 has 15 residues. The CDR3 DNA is TGTGCCAGCAGAATGGGGGGACAGGGCCTCAATGAGCAGTTCTTC. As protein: CASRMGGQGLNEQFF.

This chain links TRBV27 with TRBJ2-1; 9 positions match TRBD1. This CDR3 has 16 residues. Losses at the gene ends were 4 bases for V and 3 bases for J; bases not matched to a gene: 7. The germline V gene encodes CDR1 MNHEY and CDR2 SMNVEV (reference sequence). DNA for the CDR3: TGTGCCAGCAGTTGGCCCGGGACAGGGAACTACAATGAGCAGTTCTTC. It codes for CASSWPGTGNYNEQFF.

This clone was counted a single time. CDR3 in DNA: TGTGCCAGCAGCCAACTGAATGAGCAGTTCTTC. Protein sequence: CASSQLNEQFF. The chain has TRBV14 and TRBJ2-1; no definite D call. Trimming shortened V by 2 bases and J by 7 bases, and 3 bases separated the two germline ends. The germline CDR1 and CDR2 sequences are SGHDN and FVKESK. This CDR3 has 11 residues.

The DNA for the CDR3 is TGTGCCAGCAGCGATAGCTCCTATAATTCACCCCTCCACTTT. Its translation: CASSDSSYNSPLHF. This chain connects TRBV7-9 to TRBJ1-6; D unclear. This CDR3 has 14 amino acids. V was clipped by 5 bases and J by 0 bases, with 5 bases between them. Per germline, CDR1 SEHNR and CDR2 FQNEAQ (reference sequence).

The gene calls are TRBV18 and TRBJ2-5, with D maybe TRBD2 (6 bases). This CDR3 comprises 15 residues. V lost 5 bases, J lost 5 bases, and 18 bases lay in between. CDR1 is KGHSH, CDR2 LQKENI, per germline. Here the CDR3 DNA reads TGTGCCAGCTCAACCCTAGGAGGGTGGAAGGAGACCCAGTACTTC. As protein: CASSTLGGWKETQYF.

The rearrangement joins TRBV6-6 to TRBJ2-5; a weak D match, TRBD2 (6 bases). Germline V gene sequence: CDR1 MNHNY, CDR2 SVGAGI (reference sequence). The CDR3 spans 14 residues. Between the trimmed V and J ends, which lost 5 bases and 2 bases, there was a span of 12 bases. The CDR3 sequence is CASSQAGGQETQYF. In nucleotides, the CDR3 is TGTGCCAGCAGTCAAGCGGGCGGTCAAGAGACCCAGTACTTC.

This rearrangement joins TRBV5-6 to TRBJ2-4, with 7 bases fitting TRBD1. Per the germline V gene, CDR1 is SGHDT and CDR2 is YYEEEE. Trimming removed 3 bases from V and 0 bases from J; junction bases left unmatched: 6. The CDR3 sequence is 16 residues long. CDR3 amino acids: CASSSSGTAAKNIQYF. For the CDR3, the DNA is TGTGCCAGCAGCTCCTCCGGGACAGCAGCCAAAAACATTCAGTACTTC.

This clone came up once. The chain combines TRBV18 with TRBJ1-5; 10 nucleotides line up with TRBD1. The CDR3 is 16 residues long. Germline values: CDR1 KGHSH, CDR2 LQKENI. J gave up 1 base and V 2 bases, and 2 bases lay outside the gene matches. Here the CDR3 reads CASSPATGGSNQPQHF. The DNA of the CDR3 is TGTGCCAGCTCACCAGCGACAGGGGGCAGCAATCAGCCCCAGCATTTT.